The TCR beta chain described here comes from a study of brain T cells in children with intractable seizures. Study results and caveats: Pre- and post-surgery blood differed in depth, so pre-surgery absences may be undersampling.

This clone is a singleton in its sample. Its antigen is currently unknown. Clones were sequenced by immunoSEQ multiplex PCR, and TCRdb holds only the in-frame ones, with some missing. The sample holds 340,000 or so clones, about 93% seen once. The sample's time point: blood from clinic visit 5 months post-surgery; TSC patient then seizure free. The sequenced cases were selected for having the highest brain T cell transcript signatures. The CDR3 loop spans 13 amino acids. Germline CDR1 SQVTM, CDR2 ANQGSEA. V lost 3 bases to trimming and J lost 7 bases, with 13 bases between them. The V and J genes are TRBV29-1 and TRBJ2-1, with unresolved D. Source: peripheral blood, taken approximately 5 months after surgery. This TCR was recovered from a boy in the first two years of life with tuberous sclerosis and intractable seizures. The CDR3 sequence: CSVEGRTLNEQFF. The DNA for the CDR3 is TGCAGCGTTGAGGGTAGAACTCTGAATGAGCAGTTCTTC.